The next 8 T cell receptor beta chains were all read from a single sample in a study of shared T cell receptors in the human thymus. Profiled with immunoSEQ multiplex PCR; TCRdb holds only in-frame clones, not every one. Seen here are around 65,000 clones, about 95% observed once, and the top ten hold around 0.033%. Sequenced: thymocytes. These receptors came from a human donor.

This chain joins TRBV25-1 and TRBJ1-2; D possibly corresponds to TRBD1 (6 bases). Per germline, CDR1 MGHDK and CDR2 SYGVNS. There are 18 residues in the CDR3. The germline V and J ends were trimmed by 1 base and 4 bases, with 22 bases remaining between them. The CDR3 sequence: CASSESGSDPRGSYGYTF. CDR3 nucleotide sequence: TGTGCCAGCAGTGAATCAGGGAGTGACCCCAGGGGTTCCTATGGCTACACCTTC.

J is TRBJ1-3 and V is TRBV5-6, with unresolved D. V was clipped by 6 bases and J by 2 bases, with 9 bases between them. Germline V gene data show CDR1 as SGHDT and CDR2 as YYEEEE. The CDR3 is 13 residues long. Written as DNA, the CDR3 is TGTGCCAGCACCCAGTTGACTGGAAACACCATATATTTT. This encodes CASTQLTGNTIYF.

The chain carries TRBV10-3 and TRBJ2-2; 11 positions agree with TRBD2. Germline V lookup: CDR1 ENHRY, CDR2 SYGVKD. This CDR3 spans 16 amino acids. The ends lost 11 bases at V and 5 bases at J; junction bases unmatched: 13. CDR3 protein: CASTGTSGRRTGELFF. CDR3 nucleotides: TGTGCCTCAACCGGGACTAGCGGACGGAGGACCGGGGAGCTGTTTTTT.

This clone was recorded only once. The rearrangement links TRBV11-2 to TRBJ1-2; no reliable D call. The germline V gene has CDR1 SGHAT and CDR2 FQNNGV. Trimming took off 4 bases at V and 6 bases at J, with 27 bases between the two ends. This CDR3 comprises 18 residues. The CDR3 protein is CASSSVAAATSRFHGYTF. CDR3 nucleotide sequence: TGTGCCAGCAGCTCGGTGGCGGCAGCGACTTCCAGATTTCATGGCTACACCTTC.

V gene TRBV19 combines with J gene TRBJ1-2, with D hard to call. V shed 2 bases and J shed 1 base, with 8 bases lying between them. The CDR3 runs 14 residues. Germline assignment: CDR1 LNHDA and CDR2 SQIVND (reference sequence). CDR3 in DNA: TGTGCCAGTAGTATAATAATGGGTAACTATGGCTACACCTTC. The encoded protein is CASSIIMGNYGYTF. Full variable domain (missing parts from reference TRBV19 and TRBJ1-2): DGGITQSPKYLFRKEGQNVTLSCEQNLNHDAMYWYRQDPGQGLRLIYYSQIVNDFQKGDIAEGYSVSREKKESFPLTVTSAQKNPTAFYLCASSIIMGNYGYTFGSGTRLTVV.

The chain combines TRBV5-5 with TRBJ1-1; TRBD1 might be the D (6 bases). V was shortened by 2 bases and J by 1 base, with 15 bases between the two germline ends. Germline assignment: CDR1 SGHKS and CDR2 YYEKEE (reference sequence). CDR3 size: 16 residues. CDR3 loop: CASSFSQGPSNTEAFF. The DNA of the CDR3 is TGTGCCAGCAGCTTTTCGCAGGGGCCATCGAACACTGAAGCTTTCTTT.

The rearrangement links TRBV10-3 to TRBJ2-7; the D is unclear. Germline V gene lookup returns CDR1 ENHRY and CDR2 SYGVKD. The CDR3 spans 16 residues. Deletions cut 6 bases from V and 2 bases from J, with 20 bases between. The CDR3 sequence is CAISAVPGFLTYEQYF. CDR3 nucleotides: TGTGCCATCAGCGCCGTACCGGGTTTCCTAACCTACGAGCAGTACTTC.

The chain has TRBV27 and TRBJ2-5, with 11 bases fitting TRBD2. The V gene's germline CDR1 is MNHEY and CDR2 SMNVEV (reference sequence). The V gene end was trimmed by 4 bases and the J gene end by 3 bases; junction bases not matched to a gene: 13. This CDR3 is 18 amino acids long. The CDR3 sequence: CASSSTGTSGPEKETQYF. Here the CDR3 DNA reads TGTGCCAGCAGTTCGACCGGGACTAGCGGCCCGGAGAAAGAGACCCAGTACTTC.